This TCR beta chain derives from a study of a mutant IDH1 vaccine in newly diagnosed glioma. Overall study context: Eight vaccinations went to patients in weeks 1, 3, 5, 7, 11, 15, 19, 23. Patients received vaccination from 4-6 weeks after radiotherapy alone, or with temozolomide cycles. Study outcomes and limitations: Changes in top peripheral clonotypes did not appear linked to pseudoprogression.

The sample's time point: week 11, during vaccination. A 20-mer mutant IDH1 peptide at 300 ug was injected subcutaneously with topical imiquimod. Sequencing was performed with immunoSEQ multiplex PCR; in TCRdb, only in-frame clones are kept and a portion is missing. The sample has around 30,000 clones; roughly 89% are singletons. As for this clone: Antigen unknown.

This CDR3 comprises 12 residues. V shed 4 bases and J shed 5 bases, with 11 bases lying between them. Germline V gene data show CDR1 as SQVTM and CDR2 as ANQGSEA. The sequencing here drew on PBMCs, taken from a glioma patient whose treatment included an IDH1 peptide vaccine. This chain joins TRBV29-1 and TRBJ1-2; the D gene is possibly TRBD1 (6 bases). This receptor was obtained from a man aged 18 to 35 with glioma. In DNA form, the CDR3 reads TGCAGCGTTGCCCATCAGGGGTATGGCTACACCTTC. Amino acid sequence: CSVAHQGYGYTF.